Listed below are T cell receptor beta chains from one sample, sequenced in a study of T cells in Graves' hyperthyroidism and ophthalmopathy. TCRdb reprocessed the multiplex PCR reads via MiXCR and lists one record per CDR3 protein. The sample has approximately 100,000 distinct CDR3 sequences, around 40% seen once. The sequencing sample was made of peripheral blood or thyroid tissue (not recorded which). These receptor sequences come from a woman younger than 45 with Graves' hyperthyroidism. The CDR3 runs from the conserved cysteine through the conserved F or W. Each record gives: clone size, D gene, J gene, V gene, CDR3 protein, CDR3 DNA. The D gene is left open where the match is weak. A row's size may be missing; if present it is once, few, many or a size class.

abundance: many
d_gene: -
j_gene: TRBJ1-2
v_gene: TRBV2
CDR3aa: CASSDKRGYTF
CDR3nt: TGTGCCAGCAGTGATAAGAGGGGCTACACCTTC

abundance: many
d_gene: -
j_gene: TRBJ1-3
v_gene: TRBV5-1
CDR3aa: CASSWTAGNTIYF
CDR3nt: TGCGCCAGCAGCTGGACGGCTGGAAACACCATATATTTT

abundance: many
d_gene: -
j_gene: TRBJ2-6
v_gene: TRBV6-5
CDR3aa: CASSAVRSSGANVLTF
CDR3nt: TGTGCCAGCTCAGCGGTGCGTTCCTCTGGGGCCAACGTCCTGACTTTC

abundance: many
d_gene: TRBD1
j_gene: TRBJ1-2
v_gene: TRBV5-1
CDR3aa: CASSSWGQGAPGYTF
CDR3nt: TGCGCCAGCAGCTCTTGGGGACAGGGGGCGCCTGGCTACACCTTC

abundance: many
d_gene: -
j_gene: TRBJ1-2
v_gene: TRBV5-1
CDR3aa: CASSLVGYRVYYGYTF
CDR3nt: TGCGCCAGCAGCTTGGTCGGTTACAGGGTCTACTATGGCTACACCTTC

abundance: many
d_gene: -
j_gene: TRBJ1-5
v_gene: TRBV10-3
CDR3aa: CAISEPGVGQPQHF
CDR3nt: TGTGCCATCAGTGAACCGGGGGTTGGTCAGCCCCAGCATTTT

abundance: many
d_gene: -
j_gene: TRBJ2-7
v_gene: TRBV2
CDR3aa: CASSVLANYEQYF
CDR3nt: TGTGCCAGCAGTGTGTTAGCGAACTACGAGCAGTACTTC

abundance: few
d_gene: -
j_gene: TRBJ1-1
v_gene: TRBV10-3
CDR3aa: CAIRPGAMTNTEAFF
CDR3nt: TGTGCCATCAGACCCGGTGCAATGACGAACACTGAAGCTTTCTTT

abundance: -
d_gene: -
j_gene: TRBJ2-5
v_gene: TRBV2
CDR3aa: CASSWGGGEETQYF
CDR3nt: TGTGCCAGCAGCTGGGGTGGCGGGGAAGAGACCCAGTACTTC

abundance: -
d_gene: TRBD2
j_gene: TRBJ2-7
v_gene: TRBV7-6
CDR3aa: CAISRTSGSSYEQYF
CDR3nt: TGTGCCATCAGCAGGACTAGCGGGAGCTCCTACGAGCAGTACTTC

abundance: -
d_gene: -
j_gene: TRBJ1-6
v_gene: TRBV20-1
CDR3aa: CSARAKSSYNSPLHF
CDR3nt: TGCAGTGCTAGAGCTAAAAGCTCCTATAATTCACCCCTCCACTTT

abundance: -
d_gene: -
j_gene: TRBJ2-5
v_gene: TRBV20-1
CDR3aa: CSAVGGWETQYF
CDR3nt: TGCAGTGCGGTGGGGGGTTGGGAGACCCAGTACTTC

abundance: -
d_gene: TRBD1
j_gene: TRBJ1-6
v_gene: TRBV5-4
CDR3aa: CASSLGQGADSPLHF
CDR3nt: TGTGCCAGCAGCTTGGGACAGGGGGCAGATTCACCCCTCCACTTT

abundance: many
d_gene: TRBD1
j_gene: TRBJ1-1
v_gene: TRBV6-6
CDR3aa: CASSYSRTGMNTEAFF
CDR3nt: TGTGCCAGCAGTTACTCGAGGACAGGAATGAACACTGAAGCTTTCTTT

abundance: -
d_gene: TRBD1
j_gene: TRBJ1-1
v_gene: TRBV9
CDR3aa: CASSGSDRTFEAFF
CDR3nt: TGTGCCAGCAGCGGCTCGGACAGGACCTTTGAAGCTTTCTTT

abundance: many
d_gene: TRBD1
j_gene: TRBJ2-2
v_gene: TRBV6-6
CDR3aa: CASSIRQGSGELFF
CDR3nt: TGTGCCAGCAGCATCAGACAGGGTTCCGGGGAGCTGTTTTTT

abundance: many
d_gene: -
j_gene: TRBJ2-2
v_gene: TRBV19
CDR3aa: CASSIMSTGELFF
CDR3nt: TGTGCCAGTAGTATTATGTCAACCGGGGAGCTGTTTTTT

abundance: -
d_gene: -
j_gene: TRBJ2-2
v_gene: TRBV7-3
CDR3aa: CASSLIPGSTGELFF
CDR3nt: TGTGCCAGCAGCTTAATTCCAGGAAGCACCGGGGAGCTGTTTTTT

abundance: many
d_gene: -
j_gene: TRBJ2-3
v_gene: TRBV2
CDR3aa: CASRLDSTDTQYF
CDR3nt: TGTGCCAGCAGATTGGACAGCACAGATACGCAGTATTTT

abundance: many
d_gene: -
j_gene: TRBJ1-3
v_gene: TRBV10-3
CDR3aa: CAISAVPQSSGNTIYF
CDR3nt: TGTGCCATCAGTGCGGTTCCCCAGAGCTCTGGAAACACCATATATTTT

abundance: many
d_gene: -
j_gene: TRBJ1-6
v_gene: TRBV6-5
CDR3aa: CASDTRRSSYNSPLHF
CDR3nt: TGTGCCAGCGATACACGTAGGAGCTCCTATAATTCACCCCTCCACTTT

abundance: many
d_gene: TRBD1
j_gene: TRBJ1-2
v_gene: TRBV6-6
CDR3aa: CASSQGGAYGYTF
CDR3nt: TGTGCCAGCAGCCAGGGGGGCGCCTATGGCTACACCTTC

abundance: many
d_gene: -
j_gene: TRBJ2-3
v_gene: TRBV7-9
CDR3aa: CASSLSRITSTDTQYF
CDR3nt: TGTGCCAGCAGCTTATCGCGCATAACTAGCACAGATACGCAGTATTTT

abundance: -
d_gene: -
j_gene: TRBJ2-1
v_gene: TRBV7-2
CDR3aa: CASSLQSVVPEQFF
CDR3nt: TGTGCCAGCAGCTTACAGTCTGTAGTTCCTGAGCAGTTCTTC

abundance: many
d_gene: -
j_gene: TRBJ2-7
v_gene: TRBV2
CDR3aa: CASSERGSPTYEQYF
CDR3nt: TGTGCCAGCAGTGAGAGGGGGTCCCCTACCTACGAGCAGTACTTC

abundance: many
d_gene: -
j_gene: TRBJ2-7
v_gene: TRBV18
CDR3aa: CASSPPQDYEQYF
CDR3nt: TGTGCCAGCTCACCACCCCAGGACTACGAGCAGTACTTC